This note documents a single TCR beta chain sequence. The antigen remains undetermined. The sample is drawn from a study of post-analysis software for immune sequencing data. Trimming shortened V by 4 bases and J by 6 bases, and 16 bases separated the two germline ends. The CDR3 totals 14 residues. Germline values: CDR1 SQVTM, CDR2 ANQGSEA. Findings and caveats of the study: Strong co-clustering by F measure linked samples that shared a preparation batch. People with multiple sclerosis had a significantly lower normalized Chao1 diversity than controls did. Patients showed TRBV5-6, TRBV5-1 and TRBV20-1 among 4 or 5 TRBV segments more frequent than in controls.

Unique molecular identifiers were carried by the TCR beta cDNA libraries. Input populations of roughly 0.95 to 10 million T cells gave rise to approximately 480,000 cDNA molecules. TCRdb itself ran the PCR reads through MiXCR, one entry per CDR3 protein. The data contain hundreds of thousands of distinct CDR3 sequences, 25% to 30% of them singletons. This chain connects TRBV29-1 to TRBJ2-1, with D tentatively TRBD2 (5 bases). This receptor was identified in a girl aged 10 to 17 with multiple sclerosis. Sequenced sample: blood. In DNA form, the CDR3 reads TGCAGCGTTGGCGGGTCCAGAACCCTCAATGAGCAGTTCTTC. Protein: CSVGGSRTLNEQFF.